The 15 T cell receptor beta chains reported below all come from one sample, sequenced in a study of blood T cell repertoires in COVID-19. Assay: immunoSEQ multiplex PCR; the TCRdb copy retains only in-frame clones and omits some. The sample yields 360,000 or so clones, over 85% seen once. The sample taken for sequencing was PBMCs or T cells enriched from blood (not recorded which). These receptors came from a woman in her thirties who had recovered from COVID-19.

This chain joins TRBV20-1 and TRBJ2-1; D is possibly TRBD2 (5 bases). Germline lookup yields CDR1 DFQATT and CDR2 SNEGSKA (reference sequence). The ends were cut back, 7 bases at V and 5 bases at J, with 9 bases in the middle. The CDR3 spans 11 residues. The CDR3, as DNA: TGCAGTGTGGGAGCGAACAATGAGCAGTTCTTC. It encodes CSVGANNEQFF.

This sequence joins TRBV29-1 and TRBJ1-2, with 9 bases lining up with TRBD1. CDR3 length: 15 amino acids. The junction had 6 bases not matched to a gene; V was cut back by 1 base and J by 3 bases. The germline CDR1 and CDR2 sequences are SQVTM and ANQGSEA. CDR3 in amino acids: CSVEAPGQGDYGYTF. As DNA, the CDR3 is TGCAGCGTTGAAGCTCCGGGACAGGGTGACTATGGCTACACCTTC.

The chain joins TRBV11-3 to TRBJ2-3; TRBD2 aligns across 8 bases. The CDR3 sequence is 13 residues long. CDR1 and CDR2 (germline): SGHNT, YENEEA. J was trimmed by 4 bases and V by 5 bases; bases with no gene match: 2. CDR3 residues: CASSRSGADTQYF. For the CDR3, the DNA is TGTGCCAGCAGCCGTAGCGGGGCAGATACGCAGTATTTT.

The rearrangement uses TRBV7-2 and TRBJ2-1, with D possibly matching TRBD1 (6 bases). From germline, CDR1 is SGHTA and CDR2 FQGNSA. This CDR3 contains 15 residues. V lost 1 base to trimming and J lost 0 bases, with 7 bases between them. In DNA, the CDR3 is TGTGCCAGCAGCTTAGGACAGGACTCCTACAATGAGCAGTTCTTC. Translated, it gives CASSLGQDSYNEQFF. Full variable domain (outside the CDR3, taken from reference TRBV7-2 and TRBJ2-1): GAGVSQSPSNKVTEKGKDVELRCDPISGHTALYWYRQSLGQGLEFLIYFQGNSAPDKSGLPSDRFSAERTGGSVSTLTIQRTQQEDSAVYLCASSLGQDSYNEQFFGPGTRLTVL.

The genes are TRBV7-8 and TRBJ2-7, with 13 bases fitting TRBD2. Germline CDR1 is SGHVS and CDR2 is FQNEAQ. V trimming: 4 bases; J trimming: 6 bases; junction bases outside the gene matches: 6. This CDR3 comprises 15 residues. The CDR3 protein is CASSSRLAGGGEQYF. In DNA form, the CDR3 reads TGTGCCAGCAGCTCGAGACTAGCGGGAGGCGGCGAGCAGTACTTC.

The J gene is TRBJ2-7, the V gene TRBV7-2, with 12 positions matching TRBD2. After removal of 5 bases from V and 2 bases from J, the junction contained 4 bases not matched to a gene. The length of the CDR3 is 15 residues. Germline CDR1 reads SGHTA; CDR2 reads FQGNSA. The chain's CDR3 is CASSILAGGTYEQYF. The CDR3 region has the DNA TGTGCCAGCAGCATTCTAGCGGGAGGGACCTACGAGCAGTACTTC.

A single count supports this clone. The V call is TRBV9, the J call TRBJ2-1; a weak D match, TRBD1 (6 bases). V was shortened by 0 bases and J by 8 bases, with 12 bases between the two germline ends. Looked up from germline, CDR1 is SGDLS and CDR2 is YYNGEE. This CDR3 is 14 amino acids long. CDR3 protein: CASSVGTDRYEQFF. CDR3 sequence (DNA): TGTGCCAGCAGCGTAGGGACAGATCGTTATGAGCAGTTCTTC.

V and J are TRBV7-8 and TRBJ2-2; 7 bases are shared with TRBD1. After removal of 5 bases from V and 7 bases from J, the junction contained 13 bases not matched to a gene. The CDR3 totals 16 residues. Per the germline V gene, CDR1 is SGHVS and CDR2 is FQNEAQ. The CDR3 DNA reads TGTGCCAGCAGCGCGAGGGGGCGCGTAGTTGGCGGGGAGCTGTTTTTT. Translation gives CASSARGRVVGGELFF.

This chain links TRBV7-2 with TRBJ1-2, with D possibly matching TRBD1 (5 bases). V shed 5 bases and J shed 3 bases, with 22 bases lying between them. The germline V gene has CDR1 SGHTA and CDR2 FQGNSA. There are 17 residues in the CDR3. The CDR3 region is CASSQRQRQILDYGYTF. The CDR3 bases are TGTGCCAGCAGCCAAAGACAGCGACAGATTTTGGACTATGGCTACACCTTC.

V and J are TRBV10-3 and TRBJ2-2; maybe TRBD2 (6 bases). Trimming took off 6 bases at V and 1 base at J, with 12 bases between the two ends. The CDR3 spans 15 residues. Germline V gives CDR1 ENHRY, CDR2 SYGVKD. The CDR3 here is CAIRNGGGNTGELFF. CDR3 nucleotides: TGTGCCATCAGGAACGGGGGAGGGAACACCGGGGAGCTGTTTTTT.

This clone has only a few counts. This chain links TRBV9 with TRBJ1-1, with D hard to call. V was trimmed by 4 bases and J by 1 base, leaving 14 bases between them. Germline CDR1 is SGDLS and CDR2 is YYNGEE. CDR3 length equals 15 residues. This chain's CDR3 is CASSPHITENTEAFF. CDR3 DNA: TGTGCCAGCAGCCCCCACATAACAGAGAACACTGAAGCTTTCTTT.

This clone turned up a few times. The rearrangement links TRBV19 to TRBJ2-7, with D uncertain. The germline V gene encodes CDR1 LNHDA and CDR2 SQIVND (reference sequence). This CDR3 spans 14 amino acids. With 3 bases removed from V and 2 bases from J, the gap between germline ends came to 11 bases. The CDR3 DNA reads as TGTGCCAGTAGTATTAGTGGCAGGACCTACGAGCAGTACTTC. This translates into CASSISGRTYEQYF.

This chain joins TRBV9 and TRBJ2-1, with TRBD1 matching 10 bases. V shed 0 bases and J 4 bases; nucleotides not matched to a gene: 7. In germline, CDR1 is SGDLS, CDR2 YYNGEE. The length of the CDR3 is 17 residues. CDR3 DNA: TGTGCCAGCAGCGTAGGCGACAGGGGGCGAATTTACAATGAGCAGTTCTTC. Encoded protein: CASSVGDRGRIYNEQFF.

The V gene is TRBV30, the J gene TRBJ1-6, with D hard to call. Trimming took 0 bases from V and 8 from J, leaving 20 bases between them. Looked up from germline, CDR1 is GTSNPN and CDR2 is SVGIG (reference sequence). CDR3 length equals 17 residues. CDR3 in DNA: TGTGCCTGGAGTGTTCATCCCCCAAGGACGGGGTATTCACCCCTCCACTTT. Its translation is CAWSVHPPRTGYSPLHF. The full variable domain, its missing parts supplied by reference TRBV30 and TRBJ1-6, is SQTIHQWPATLVQPVGSPLSLECTVEGTSNPNLYWYRQAAGRGLQLLFYSVGIGQISSEVPQNLSASRPQDRQFILSSKKLLLSDSGFYLCAWSVHPPRTGYSPLHFGNGTRLTVT.

The CDR3 spells CASSGQVGHYGYTF. Here the CDR3 DNA reads TGCGCCAGCAGTGGACAGGTCGGGCACTATGGCTACACCTTC. The genes are TRBV5-1 and TRBJ1-2; 7 positions match TRBD1. The CDR3 sequence is 14 residues long. V trimming: 5 bases; J trimming: 3 bases; junction bases outside the gene matches: 7. In germline, CDR1 is SGHRS, CDR2 YFSETQ.